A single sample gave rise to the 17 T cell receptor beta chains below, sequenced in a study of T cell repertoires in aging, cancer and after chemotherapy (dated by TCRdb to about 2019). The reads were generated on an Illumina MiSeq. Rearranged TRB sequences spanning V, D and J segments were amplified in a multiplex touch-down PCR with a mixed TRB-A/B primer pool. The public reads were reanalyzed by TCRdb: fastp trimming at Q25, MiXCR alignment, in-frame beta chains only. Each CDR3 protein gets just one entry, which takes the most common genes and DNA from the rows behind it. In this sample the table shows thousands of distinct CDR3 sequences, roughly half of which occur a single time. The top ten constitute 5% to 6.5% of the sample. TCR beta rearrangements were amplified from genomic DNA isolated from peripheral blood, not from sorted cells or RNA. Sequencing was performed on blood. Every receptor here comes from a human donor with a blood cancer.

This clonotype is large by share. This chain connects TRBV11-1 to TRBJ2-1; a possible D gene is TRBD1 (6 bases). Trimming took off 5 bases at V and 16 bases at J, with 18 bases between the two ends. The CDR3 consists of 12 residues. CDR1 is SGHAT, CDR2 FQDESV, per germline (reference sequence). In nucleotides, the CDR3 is TGTGCCAGCAGCCACTCGGACAGAGTCAACTTCTTC. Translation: CASSHSDRVNFF.

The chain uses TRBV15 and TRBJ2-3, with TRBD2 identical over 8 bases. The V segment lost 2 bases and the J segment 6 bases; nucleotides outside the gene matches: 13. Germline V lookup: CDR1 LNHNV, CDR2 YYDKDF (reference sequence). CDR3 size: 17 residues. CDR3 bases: TGTGCCACCAGCAGAAACCCTCCCGGGGGGGGATGGGATACGCAGTATTTT. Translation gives CATSRNPPGGGWDTQYF.

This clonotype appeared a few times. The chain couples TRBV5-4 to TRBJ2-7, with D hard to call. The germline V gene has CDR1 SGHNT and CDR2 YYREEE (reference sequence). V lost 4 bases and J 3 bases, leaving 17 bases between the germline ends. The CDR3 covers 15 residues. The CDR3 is CASSPFQTRHYEQYF. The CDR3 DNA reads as TGTGCCAGCAGCCCCTTCCAAACACGACACTACGAGCAGTACTTC.

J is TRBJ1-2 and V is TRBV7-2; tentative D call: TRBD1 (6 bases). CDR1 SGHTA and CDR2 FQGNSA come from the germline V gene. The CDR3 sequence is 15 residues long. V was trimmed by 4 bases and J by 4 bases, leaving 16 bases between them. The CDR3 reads CASSSPGGAPYGYTF. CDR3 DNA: TGTGCCAGCAGCTCGCCGGGGGGGGCCCCCTATGGCTACACCTTC.

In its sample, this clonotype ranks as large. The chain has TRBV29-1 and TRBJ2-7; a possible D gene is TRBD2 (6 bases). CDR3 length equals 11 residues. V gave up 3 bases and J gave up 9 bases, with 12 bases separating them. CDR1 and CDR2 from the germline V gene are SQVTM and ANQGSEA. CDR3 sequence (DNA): TGCAGCGTTGATTCCGGGGGAGGGCAGTACTTC. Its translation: CSVDSGGGQYF.

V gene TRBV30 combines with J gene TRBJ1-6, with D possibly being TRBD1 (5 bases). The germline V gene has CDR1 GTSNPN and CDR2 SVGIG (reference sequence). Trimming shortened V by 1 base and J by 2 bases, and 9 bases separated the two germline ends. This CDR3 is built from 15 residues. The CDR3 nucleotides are TGTGCCTGGAGTGCCCAGGGAACCTATAATTCACCCCTCCACTTT. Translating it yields CAWSAQGTYNSPLHF.

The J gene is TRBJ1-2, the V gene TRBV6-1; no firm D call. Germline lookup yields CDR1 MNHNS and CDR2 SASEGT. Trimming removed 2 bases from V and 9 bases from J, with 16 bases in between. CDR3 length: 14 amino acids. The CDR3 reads CASSERPLTMSYTF. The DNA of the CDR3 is TGTGCCAGCAGTGAAAGACCCCTAACTATGAGCTACACCTTC.

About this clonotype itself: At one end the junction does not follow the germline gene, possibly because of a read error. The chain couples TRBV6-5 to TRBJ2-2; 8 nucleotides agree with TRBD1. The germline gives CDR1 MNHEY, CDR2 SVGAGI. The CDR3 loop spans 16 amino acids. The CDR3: CAISESRQGWTGELFF. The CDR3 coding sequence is TGTGCCATCAGTGAGTCGAGACAGGGGTGGACCGGGGAGCTGTTTTTT.

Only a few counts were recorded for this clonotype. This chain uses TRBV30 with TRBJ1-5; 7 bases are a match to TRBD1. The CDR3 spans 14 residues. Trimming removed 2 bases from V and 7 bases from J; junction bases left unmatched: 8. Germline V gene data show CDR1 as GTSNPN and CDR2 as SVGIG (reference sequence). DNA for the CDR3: TGTGCCTGGAGTCGCGGGACAGTCGGACAGCCCCAGCATTTT. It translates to CAWSRGTVGQPQHF.

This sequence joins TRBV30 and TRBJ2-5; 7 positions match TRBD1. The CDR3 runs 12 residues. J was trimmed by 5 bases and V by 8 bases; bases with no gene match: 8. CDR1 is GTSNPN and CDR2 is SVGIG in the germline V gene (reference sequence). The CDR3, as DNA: TGTGCCAGCAAGGGGGCCCAGGAGACCCAGTACTTC. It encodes CASKGAQETQYF.

In DNA, the CDR3 is TGCAGTGCTCGTCGGCCGGAGGGCACAGATACGCAGTATTTT. It yields the protein CSARRPEGTDTQYF. The chain uses TRBV20-1 and TRBJ2-3; weak D call: TRBD2 (5 bases). Germline CDR1 and CDR2: DFQATT and SNEGSKA (reference sequence). This CDR3 contains 14 residues. The germline V and J ends were trimmed by 5 bases and 1 base, with 13 bases remaining between them.

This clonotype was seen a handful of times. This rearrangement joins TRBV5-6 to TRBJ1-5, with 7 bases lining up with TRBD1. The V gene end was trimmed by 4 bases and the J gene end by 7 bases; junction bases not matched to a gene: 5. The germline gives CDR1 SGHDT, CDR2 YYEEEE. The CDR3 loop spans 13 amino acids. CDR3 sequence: CASSKGARQPQHF. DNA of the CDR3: TGTGCCAGCAGCAAGGGGGCGAGGCAGCCCCAGCATTTT.

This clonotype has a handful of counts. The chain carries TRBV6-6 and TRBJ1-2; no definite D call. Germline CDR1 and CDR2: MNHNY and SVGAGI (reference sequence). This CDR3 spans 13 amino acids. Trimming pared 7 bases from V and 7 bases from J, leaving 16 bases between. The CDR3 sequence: CASTQSRMGGYTF. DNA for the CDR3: TGTGCCAGCACCCAATCCAGGATGGGTGGCTACACCTTC.

The CDR3 nucleotides are TGTGCCAGTAGACTCTCGGGCCCCAACTATGGCTACACCTTC. Amino acids: CASRLSGPNYGYTF. The chain couples TRBV30 to TRBJ1-2; no reliable D call. V was cut by 8 bases and J by 2 bases, with 18 bases left in between. The CDR3 is 14 amino acids. Germline-derived CDR1 and CDR2 are GTSNPN and SVGIG (reference sequence).

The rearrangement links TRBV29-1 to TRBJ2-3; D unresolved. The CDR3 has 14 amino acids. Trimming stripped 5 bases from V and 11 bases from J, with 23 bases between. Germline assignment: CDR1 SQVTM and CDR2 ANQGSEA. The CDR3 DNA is TGCAGCGTTATCGAGTCCGCCTCCCACGAGAAGCAGTATTTT. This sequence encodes CSVIESASHEKQYF.

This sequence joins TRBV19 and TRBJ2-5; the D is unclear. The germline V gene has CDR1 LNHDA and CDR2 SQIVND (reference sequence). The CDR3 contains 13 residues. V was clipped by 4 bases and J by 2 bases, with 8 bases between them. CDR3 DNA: TGTGCCAGTAGTAAGGGCAATCAAGAGACCCAGTACTTC. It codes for CASSKGNQETQYF. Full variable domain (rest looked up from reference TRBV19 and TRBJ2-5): DGGITQSPKYLFRKEGQNVTLSCEQNLNHDAMYWYRQDPGQGLRLIYYSQIVNDFQKGDIAEGYSVSREKKESFPLTVTSAQKNPTAFYLCASSKGNQETQYFGPGTRLLVL.

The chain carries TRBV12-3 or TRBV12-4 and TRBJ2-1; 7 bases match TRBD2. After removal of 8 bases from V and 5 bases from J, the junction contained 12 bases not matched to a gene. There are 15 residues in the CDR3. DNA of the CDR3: TGTGCCAGCGGGGGGGGGTCTGTCGTCAACAATGAGCAGTTCTTC. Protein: CASGGGSVVNNEQFF.